The rows below give T cell receptor beta chains drawn from one sample of a study of blood T cell repertoires in COVID-19. Clones were sequenced by immunoSEQ multiplex PCR, and TCRdb holds only the in-frame ones, with some missing. Of 170,000 or so clones in the sample, 85% to 90% were seen once. Sequenced: PBMCs or T cells enriched from blood (not recorded which). The origin of the receptors is a woman aged 50 to 60 who had recovered from COVID-19. The CDR3 runs from the conserved cysteine through the conserved F or W. D genes are given only for firm matches. Clone size, where shown, is once, few, many, or a class for clones that have expanded.

D gene: TRBD2; clone size: -; V gene: TRBV5-1; J gene: TRBJ2-5; CDR3 protein: CASSTLAGGQETQYF; CDR3 DNA: TGCGCCAGCAGCACTTTAGCGGGGGGGCAAGAGACCCAGTACTTC
D gene: TRBD2; clone size: -; V gene: TRBV5-1; J gene: TRBJ2-5; CDR3 protein: CASSLDLSGGPQETQYF; CDR3 DNA: TGCGCCAGCAGCTTGGATCTCAGCGGGGGGCCTCAGGAGACCCAGTACTTC
D gene: -; clone size: -; V gene: TRBV21-1; J gene: TRBJ2-2; CDR3 protein: CASSKFQGDTGELFF; CDR3 DNA: TGTGCCAGCAGCAAATTTCAGGGGGACACCGGGGAGCTGTTTTTT
D gene: -; clone size: -; V gene: TRBV6-6; J gene: TRBJ1-2; CDR3 protein: CASSSGGRMSGYTF; CDR3 DNA: TGTGCCAGCAGTTCCGGGGGGCGGATGAGCGGCTACACCTTC
D gene: -; clone size: once; V gene: TRBV5-1; J gene: TRBJ2-1; CDR3 protein: CASSPPLGDFNEQFF; CDR3 DNA: TGCGCCAGCAGCCCGCCACTCGGGGATTTCAATGAGCAGTTCTTC
D gene: -; clone size: -; V gene: TRBV27; J gene: TRBJ2-7; CDR3 protein: CASRRGVYEQYF; CDR3 DNA: TGTGCCAGCAGGCGCGGAGTCTACGAGCAGTACTTC
D gene: -; clone size: -; V gene: TRBV6-2/TRBV6-3; J gene: TRBJ1-2; CDR3 protein: CASSVKQGSGGYTF; CDR3 DNA: TGTGCCAGCAGTGTAAAACAGGGTTCTGGTGGCTACACCTTC
D gene: -; clone size: -; V gene: TRBV7-9; J gene: TRBJ2-4; CDR3 protein: CALSRTDIAKNIQYF; CDR3 DNA: TGTGCCCTGTCCCGGACAGATATAGCCAAAAACATTCAGTACTTC
D gene: -; clone size: -; V gene: TRBV6-1; J gene: TRBJ1-1; CDR3 protein: CASSEAVGGEQAFF; CDR3 DNA: TGTGCCAGCAGTGAAGCCGTAGGGGGTGAGCAAGCTTTCTTT
D gene: -; clone size: -; V gene: TRBV30; J gene: TRBJ1-5; CDR3 protein: CAWGRSSNQPQHF; CDR3 DNA: TGTGCCTGGGGACGGAGTAGCAATCAGCCCCAGCATTTT
D gene: -; clone size: -; V gene: TRBV29-1; J gene: TRBJ1-1; CDR3 protein: CSLATKGTEAFF; CDR3 DNA: TGCAGCCTTGCTACGAAGGGGACTGAAGCTTTCTTT
D gene: TRBD1; clone size: -; V gene: TRBV18; J gene: TRBJ2-2; CDR3 protein: CASSPTGGRLGNTGELFF; CDR3 DNA: TGTGCCAGCTCACCAACAGGGGGTAGACTCGGGAACACCGGGGAGCTGTTTTTT
D gene: TRBD1; clone size: -; V gene: TRBV27; J gene: TRBJ1-2; CDR3 protein: CASTTHDRGQDYGYTF; CDR3 DNA: TGTGCCAGCACCACCCATGACAGGGGGCAGGACTATGGCTACACCTTC
D gene: TRBD1; clone size: -; V gene: TRBV3-1/TRBV3-2; J gene: TRBJ1-1; CDR3 protein: CASSQAGQDTEAFF; CDR3 DNA: TGTGCCAGCAGCCAAGCGGGACAGGACACTGAAGCTTTCTTT
D gene: TRBD1; clone size: -; V gene: TRBV27; J gene: TRBJ1-1; CDR3 protein: CASSSPGQGEAFF; CDR3 DNA: TGTGCCAGCAGTTCCCCTGGACAGGGTGAAGCTTTCTTT
D gene: -; clone size: -; V gene: TRBV6-9; J gene: TRBJ1-2; CDR3 protein: CASSYTREGQIHGYTF; CDR3 DNA: TGTGCCAGCAGTTATACACGGGAAGGACAGATACATGGCTACACCTTC
D gene: TRBD1; clone size: once; V gene: TRBV5-1; J gene: TRBJ1-4; CDR3 protein: CASSLDRGNEKLFF; CDR3 DNA: TGCGCCAGCAGCTTAGACAGGGGTAATGAAAAACTGTTTTTT
D gene: TRBD2; clone size: -; V gene: TRBV5-6; J gene: TRBJ2-5; CDR3 protein: CASSFPSGGAYQETQYF; CDR3 DNA: TGTGCCAGCAGCTTTCCTTCGGGGGGAGCGTACCAAGAGACCCAGTACTTC
D gene: TRBD1; clone size: -; V gene: TRBV11-2; J gene: TRBJ2-3; CDR3 protein: CASRRDPGQGPDTQYF; CDR3 DNA: TGTGCCAGCAGACGAGATCCGGGACAGGGCCCAGATACGCAGTATTTT
D gene: -; clone size: -; V gene: TRBV5-1; J gene: TRBJ1-6; CDR3 protein: CASSLLGGIGRDSPLHF; CDR3 DNA: TGCGCCAGCAGCTTACTCGGGGGAATCGGGAGGGATTCACCCCTCCACTTT
D gene: -; clone size: -; V gene: TRBV5-1; J gene: TRBJ2-5; CDR3 protein: CASSLGRGQETQYF; CDR3 DNA: TGCGCCAGCAGCTTGGGCAGGGGACAAGAGACCCAGTACTTC
D gene: -; clone size: -; V gene: TRBV6-5; J gene: TRBJ1-2; CDR3 protein: CATTGGGNGYTF; CDR3 DNA: TGTGCCACTACGGGGGGGGGCAATGGCTACACCTTC